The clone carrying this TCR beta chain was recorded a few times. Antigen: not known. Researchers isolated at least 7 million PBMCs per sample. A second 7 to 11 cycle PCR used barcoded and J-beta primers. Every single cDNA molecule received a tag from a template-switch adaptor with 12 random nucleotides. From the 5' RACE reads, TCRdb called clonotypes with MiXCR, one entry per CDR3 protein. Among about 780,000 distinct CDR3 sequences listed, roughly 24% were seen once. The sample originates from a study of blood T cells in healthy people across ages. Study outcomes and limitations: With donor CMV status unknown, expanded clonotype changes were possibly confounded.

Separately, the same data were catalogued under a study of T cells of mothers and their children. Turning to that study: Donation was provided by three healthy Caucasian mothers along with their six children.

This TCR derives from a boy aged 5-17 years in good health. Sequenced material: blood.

CDR3 protein: CASTLEALGPETQYF. As DNA, the CDR3 is TGTGCCAGCACCTTGGAGGCACTAGGCCCAGAGACCCAGTACTTC. The chain has TRBV28 and TRBJ2-5, with D possibly TRBD2 on 5 matching bases. This CDR3 spans 15 amino acids. Trimming removed 7 bases at V and 4 bases at J, with 19 bases between. Per germline, CDR1 MDHEN and CDR2 SYDVKM. Complete variable domain (other parts from reference TRBV28 and TRBJ2-5): DVKVTQSSRYLVKRTGEKVFLECVQDMDHENMFWYRQDPGLGLRLIYFSYDVKMKEKGDIPEGYSVSREKKERFSLILESASTNQTSMYLCASTLEALGPETQYFGPGTRLLVL.